These 14 T cell receptor beta chains share one sample of origin, sequenced in a study of shared clonotypes between healthy human individuals. Terminally differentiated effector memory CD45RA+ cells were left out of the naive CD8 fraction, which was CD45RO-negative and positively selected for CCR7. Produced via immunoSEQ multiplex PCR; TCRdb's table is partial and in-frame only. The data contain some 2.1 million clones, around 95% of them singletons. Sequences were obtained from naive CD8+ T cells from PBMCs. Receptor source: a man between 18 and 35 years old in good health. Some clones in this sample may be carry-over from other donors' samples.

This clone was picked up a small number of times. Other DNA sequences in this specimen translate into the identical CDR3. CDR3 coding DNA: TGTGCCAGCAGCTTAGGATCCTACGAGCAGTACTTC. The encoded protein is CASSLGSYEQYF. The chain carries TRBV7-9 and TRBJ2-7; D call uncertain. V was pared by 1 base and J by 1 base, with 2 bases between. The CDR3 totals 12 residues. Germline V gene sequence: CDR1 SEHNR, CDR2 FQNEAQ (reference sequence). The full variable domain, rest sourced from reference TRBV7-9 and TRBJ2-7, is DTGVSQNPRHKITKRGQNVTFRCDPISEHNRLYWYRQTLGQGPEFLTYFQNEAQLEKSRLLSDRFSAERPKGSFSTLEIQRTEQGDSAMYLCASSLGSYEQYFGPGTRLTVT.

The chain links TRBV5-1 to TRBJ1-1; 8 bases match TRBD1. Germline lookup yields CDR1 SGHRS and CDR2 YFSETQ. This CDR3 region has 17 residues. The ends lost 0 bases at V and 1 base at J; junction bases unmatched: 8. The CDR3 region has the DNA TGCGCCAGCAGCTTGGCCCGGCCCGGGACAGGGAACACTGAAGCTTTCTTT. Its translation: CASSLARPGTGNTEAFF.

V gene TRBV13 combines with J gene TRBJ2-2, with a weak D call TRBD1 (6 bases). Trimming stripped 5 bases from V and 8 bases from J, with 18 bases between. CDR1 and CDR2 (germline): PRHDT, FYEKMQ (reference sequence). This CDR3 contains 15 residues. CDR3 in amino acids: CASSLTGYSVGELFF. In nucleotides, the CDR3 is TGTGCCAGCAGCCTCACAGGGTACTCGGTAGGGGAGCTGTTTTTT. The variable domain in full, completed from reference TRBV13 and TRBJ2-2, reads AAGVIQSPRHLIKEKRETATLKCYPIPRHDTVYWYQQGPGQDPQFLISFYEKMQSDKGSIPDRFSAQQFSDYHSELNMSSLELGDSALYFCASSLTGYSVGELFFGEGSRLTVL.

The chain recombines TRBV20-1 with TRBJ2-7; D gene unclear. The CDR3 has 11 residues. CDR1 and CDR2 from the germline V gene are DFQATT and SNEGSKA (reference sequence). Trimming removed 1 base at V and 6 bases at J, with 7 bases between. This CDR3 is CSARVAFEQYF. The CDR3 nucleotides are TGCAGTGCTAGAGTTGCGTTCGAGCAGTACTTC.

This clone is a singleton in its sample. The V call is TRBV7-8, the J call TRBJ1-2; tentative D call: TRBD1 (5 bases). Trimming pared 6 bases from V and 5 bases from J, leaving 16 bases between. CDR1 is SGHVS, CDR2 FQNEAQ, per germline. The CDR3 has 14 amino acids. CDR3 DNA: TGTGCCAGCAGAGGACGGGGCACAATTTATGGCTACACCTTC. Translation: CASRGRGTIYGYTF.

This chain joins TRBV28 and TRBJ2-7; 8 bases are a match to TRBD2. Germline V gene data show CDR1 as MDHEN and CDR2 as SYDVKM. The CDR3 is made up of 15 amino acids. The trim removed 5 bases at V and 3 bases at J, leaving 9 bases unmatched. This CDR3 is CASSLISGMIYEQYF. DNA for the CDR3: TGTGCCAGCAGTCTGATTAGCGGGATGATCTACGAGCAGTACTTC.

V usage is TRBV7-9 and J usage is TRBJ2-7, with D maybe TRBD1 (5 bases). Trimming took 5 bases from V and 2 from J, leaving 19 bases between them. CDR1 and CDR2 (germline): SEHNR, FQNEAQ (reference sequence). This CDR3 is built from 16 residues. As DNA, the CDR3 is TGTGCCAGCAGCATGCCGACAGCAAGTGCTGCCTACGAGCAGTACTTC. Amino acids: CASSMPTASAAYEQYF. Full variable domain (missing parts from reference TRBV7-9 and TRBJ2-7): DTGVSQNPRHKITKRGQNVTFRCDPISEHNRLYWYRQTLGQGPEFLTYFQNEAQLEKSRLLSDRFSAERPKGSFSTLEIQRTEQGDSAMYLCASSMPTASAAYEQYFGPGTRLTVT.

The CDR3 nucleotides are TGCAGCGTTGAAGATCATAGTGGACAGCTCTCCTACGAGCAGTACTTC. Residues: CSVEDHSGQLSYEQYF. V is TRBV29-1 and J is TRBJ2-7; maybe TRBD1 (6 bases). The CDR3 contains 16 residues. From germline, CDR1 is SQVTM and CDR2 ANQGSEA. Trimming stripped 0 bases from V and 0 bases from J, with 15 bases between.

This chain uses TRBV29-1 with TRBJ2-3, with 15 bases fitting TRBD2. V was pared by 5 bases and J by 2 bases, with 14 bases of the junction left unmatched. CDR3 size: 19 residues. Looked up from germline, CDR1 is SQVTM and CDR2 is ANQGSEA. CDR3 sequence (DNA): TGCAGCGTTCTCCCGATTTGGACTAGCGGGAGGGCTGACACAGATACGCAGTATTTT. It encodes CSVLPIWTSGRADTDTQYF.

The gene calls are TRBV29-1 and TRBJ2-7; 9 positions match TRBD1. Unmatched junction bases numbered 6, after V lost 6 bases and J lost 3 bases. Germline CDR1 SQVTM, CDR2 ANQGSEA. There are 13 residues in the CDR3. CDR3 residues: CSVRGQGIYEQYF. The CDR3 nucleotides are TGCAGCGTGAGAGGACAGGGGATCTACGAGCAGTACTTC.

Here the CDR3 reads CASSSLSGSGNEQFF. As DNA, the CDR3 is TGTGCCAGCAGTTCTCTTAGCGGGAGTGGGAATGAGCAGTTCTTC. The rearrangement links TRBV28 to TRBJ2-1; 9 nucleotides line up with TRBD2. Germline V gene sequence: CDR1 MDHEN, CDR2 SYDVKM. J was trimmed by 7 bases and V by 4 bases; bases with no gene match: 8. The CDR3 covers 15 residues.

The chain employs TRBV6-1 and TRBJ2-7; D could derive from TRBD1 or TRBD2 (5 bases each). V was shortened by 0 bases and J by 4 bases, with 13 bases between the two germline ends. Looked up from germline, CDR1 is MNHNS and CDR2 is SASEGT. This CDR3 is 15 amino acids long. The CDR3 spells CASSEAGVEGYEQYF. CDR3 nucleotide sequence: TGTGCCAGCAGTGAAGCGGGGGTTGAGGGGTACGAGCAGTACTTC.

This rearrangement joins TRBV28 to TRBJ2-7; a possible D gene is TRBD2 (6 bases). Trimming pared 9 bases from V and 2 bases from J, leaving 11 bases between. There are 12 residues in the CDR3. CDR1 and CDR2 from the germline V gene are MDHEN and SYDVKM. The CDR3 DNA is TGTGCCAGTCGGGACTCCCCCTACGAGCAGTACTTC. Encoded protein: CASRDSPYEQYF.

This chain uses TRBV6-5 with TRBJ2-7, with D perhaps TRBD2 (6 bases). This CDR3 has 16 residues. V was trimmed by 1 base and J by 4 bases, leaving 17 bases between them. The germline V gene has CDR1 MNHEY and CDR2 SVGAGI. CDR3 residues: CASSYFSGGDSYEQYF. CDR3 coding DNA: TGTGCCAGCAGTTACTTCAGTGGAGGGGATAGTTACGAGCAGTACTTC.